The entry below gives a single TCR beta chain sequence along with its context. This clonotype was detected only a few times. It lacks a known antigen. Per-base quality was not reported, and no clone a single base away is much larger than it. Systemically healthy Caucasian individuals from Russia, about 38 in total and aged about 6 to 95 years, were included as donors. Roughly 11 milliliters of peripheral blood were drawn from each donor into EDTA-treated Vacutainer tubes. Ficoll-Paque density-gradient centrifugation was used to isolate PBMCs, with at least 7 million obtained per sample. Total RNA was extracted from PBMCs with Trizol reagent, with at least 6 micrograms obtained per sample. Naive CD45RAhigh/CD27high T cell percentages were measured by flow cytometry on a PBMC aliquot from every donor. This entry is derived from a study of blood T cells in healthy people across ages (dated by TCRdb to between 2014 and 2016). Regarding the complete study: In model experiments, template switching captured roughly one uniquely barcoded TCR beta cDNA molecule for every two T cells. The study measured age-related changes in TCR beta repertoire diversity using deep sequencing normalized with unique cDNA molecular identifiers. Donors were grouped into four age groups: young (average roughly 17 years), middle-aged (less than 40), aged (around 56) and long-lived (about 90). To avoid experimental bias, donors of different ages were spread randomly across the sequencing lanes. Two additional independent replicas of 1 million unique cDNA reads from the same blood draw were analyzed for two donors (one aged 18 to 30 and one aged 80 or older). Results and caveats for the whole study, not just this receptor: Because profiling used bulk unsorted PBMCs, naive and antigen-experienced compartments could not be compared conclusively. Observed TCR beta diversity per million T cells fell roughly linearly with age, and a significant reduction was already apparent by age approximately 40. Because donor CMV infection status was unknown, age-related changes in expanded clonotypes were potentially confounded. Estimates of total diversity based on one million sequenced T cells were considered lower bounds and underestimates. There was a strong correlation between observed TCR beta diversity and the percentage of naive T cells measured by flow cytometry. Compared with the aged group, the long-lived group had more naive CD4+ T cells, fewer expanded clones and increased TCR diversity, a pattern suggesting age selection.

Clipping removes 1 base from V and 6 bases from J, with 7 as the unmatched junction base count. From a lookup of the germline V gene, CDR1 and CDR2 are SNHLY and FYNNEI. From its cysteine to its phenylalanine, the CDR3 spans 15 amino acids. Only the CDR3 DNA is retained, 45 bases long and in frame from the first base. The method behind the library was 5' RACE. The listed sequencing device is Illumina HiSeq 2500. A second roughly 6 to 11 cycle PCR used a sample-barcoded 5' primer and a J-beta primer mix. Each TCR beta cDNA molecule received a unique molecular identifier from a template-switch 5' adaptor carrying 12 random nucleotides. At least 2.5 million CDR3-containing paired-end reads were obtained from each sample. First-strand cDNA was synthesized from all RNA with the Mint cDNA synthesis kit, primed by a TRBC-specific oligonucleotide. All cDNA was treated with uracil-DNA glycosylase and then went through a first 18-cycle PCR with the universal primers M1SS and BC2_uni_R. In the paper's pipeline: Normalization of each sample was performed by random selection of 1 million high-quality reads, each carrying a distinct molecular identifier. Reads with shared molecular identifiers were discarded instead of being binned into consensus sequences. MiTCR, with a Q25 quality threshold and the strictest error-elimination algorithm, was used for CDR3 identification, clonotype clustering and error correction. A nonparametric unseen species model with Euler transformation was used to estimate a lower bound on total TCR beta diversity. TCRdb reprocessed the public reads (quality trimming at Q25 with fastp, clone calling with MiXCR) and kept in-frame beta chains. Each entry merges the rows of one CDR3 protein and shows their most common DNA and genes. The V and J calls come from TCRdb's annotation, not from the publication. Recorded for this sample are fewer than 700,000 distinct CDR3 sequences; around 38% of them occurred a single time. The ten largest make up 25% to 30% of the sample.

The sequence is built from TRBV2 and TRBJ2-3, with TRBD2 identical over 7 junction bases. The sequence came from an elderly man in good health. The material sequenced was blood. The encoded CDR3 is CASSEDGGWRDTQYF. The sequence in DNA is TGTGCCAGCAGTGAAGACGGGGGGTGGAGGGATACGCAGTATTTT.